The source of this T cell receptor (beta chain) is a study of shared clonotypes between healthy human individuals. The material for each subset, its genomic DNA, was split evenly across several immunoSEQ plates. Clones were sequenced by immunoSEQ multiplex PCR, and TCRdb holds only the in-frame ones, with some missing. Of 600,000 to 700,000 clones listed, about three quarters are singletons. The CDR3 totals 11 residues. Trimming shortened V by 7 bases and J by 7 bases, and 11 bases separated the two germline ends. The V gene's germline CDR1 is WSHSY and CDR2 SAAADI. Regarding the study as a whole: The small donor group covered limited genetic and exposure diversity.

With respect to this clone: What it recognizes is unknown.

The sample comprised memory CD4+ T cells sorted from blood. Specified subset: CD45RA-negative fraction. The chain carries TRBV10-2 and TRBJ2-7; D not resolved. This sequence originates from a woman aged 25-40 years in good health. CDR3 nucleotides: TGCGCCAGCAATCAAGGGTTGGAGCAGTACTTC. Protein: CASNQGLEQYF.